This note documents a single T cell receptor beta chain sequence. The antigen remains unidentified. Germline V gene sequence: CDR1 SEHNR, CDR2 FQNEAQ (reference sequence). V shed 2 bases and J shed 1 base, with 4 bases lying between them. The CDR3 is 13 amino acids. The PCR had 60 Vbeta and 13 Jbeta primers. Some clones are missing from TCRdb's copy, which holds only in-frame ones; the method was immunoSEQ multiplex PCR. Of roughly 130,000 clones in the sample, roughly four fifths were seen once. This entry belongs to a study of cytomegalovirus exposure and HLA in healthy donors. General study findings and limits: Despite most TCR sequences being rare, some public TCRs occurred in many donors. For most TCR beta V segments, an earlier analysis put the productive rate at about 90% or about 30% of the time.

The gene calls are TRBV7-9 and TRBJ2-3; unclear D gene. The TCR comes from a woman aged 35 to 49 in good health and CMV-seronegative. Sequences were obtained from PBMCs. This CDR3 reads CASSLTGTDTQYF. CDR3 sequence (DNA): TGTGCCAGCAGCTTAACTGGCACAGATACGCAGTATTTT. The full variable domain, rest sourced from reference TRBV7-9 and TRBJ2-3, is DTGVSQNPRHKITKRGQNVTFRCDPISEHNRLYWYRQTLGQGPEFLTYFQNEAQLEKSRLLSDRFSAERPKGSFSTLEIQRTEQGDSAMYLCASSLTGTDTQYFGPGTRLTVL.